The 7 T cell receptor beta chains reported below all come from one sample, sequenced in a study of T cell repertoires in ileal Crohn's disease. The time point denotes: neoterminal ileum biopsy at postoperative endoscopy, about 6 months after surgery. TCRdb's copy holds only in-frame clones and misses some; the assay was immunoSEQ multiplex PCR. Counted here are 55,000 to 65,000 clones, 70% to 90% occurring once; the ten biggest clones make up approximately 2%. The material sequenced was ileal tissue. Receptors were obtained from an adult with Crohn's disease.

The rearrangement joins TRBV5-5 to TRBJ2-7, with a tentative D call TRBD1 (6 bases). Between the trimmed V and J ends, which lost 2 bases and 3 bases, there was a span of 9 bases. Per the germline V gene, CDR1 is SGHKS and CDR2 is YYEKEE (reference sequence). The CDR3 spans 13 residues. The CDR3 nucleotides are TGTGCCAGCAGCTTACAGGGATTCTACGAGCAGTACGTC. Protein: CASSLQGFYEQYV.

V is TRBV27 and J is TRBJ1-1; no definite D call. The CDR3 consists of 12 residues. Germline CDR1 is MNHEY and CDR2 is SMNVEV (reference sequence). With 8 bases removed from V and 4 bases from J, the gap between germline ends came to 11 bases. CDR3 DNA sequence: TGTGCCAGCCTCTCCGGAGGCACTGAAGCTTTCTTT. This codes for CASLSGGTEAFF.

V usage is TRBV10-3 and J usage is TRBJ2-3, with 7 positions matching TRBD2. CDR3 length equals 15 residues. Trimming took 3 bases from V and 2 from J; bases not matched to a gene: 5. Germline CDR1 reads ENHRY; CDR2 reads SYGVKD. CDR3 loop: CAISDGLAATDTQYF. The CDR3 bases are TGTGCCATCAGTGATGGTCTAGCGGCCACAGATACGCAGTATTTT.

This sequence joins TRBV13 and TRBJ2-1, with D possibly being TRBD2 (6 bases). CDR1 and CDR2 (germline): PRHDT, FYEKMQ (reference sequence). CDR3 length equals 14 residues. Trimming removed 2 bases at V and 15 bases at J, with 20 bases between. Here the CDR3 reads CASSLRDPRAGMFF. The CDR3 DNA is TGTGCCAGCAGCTTAAGGGACCCCCGCGCGGGAATGTTCTTC.

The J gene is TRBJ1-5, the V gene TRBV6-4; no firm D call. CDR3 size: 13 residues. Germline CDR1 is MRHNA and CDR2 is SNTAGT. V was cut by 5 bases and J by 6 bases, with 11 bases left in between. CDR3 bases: TGTGCCAGCAGTCCGATGCCAGGTCAGCCCCAGCATTTT. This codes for CASSPMPGQPQHF.

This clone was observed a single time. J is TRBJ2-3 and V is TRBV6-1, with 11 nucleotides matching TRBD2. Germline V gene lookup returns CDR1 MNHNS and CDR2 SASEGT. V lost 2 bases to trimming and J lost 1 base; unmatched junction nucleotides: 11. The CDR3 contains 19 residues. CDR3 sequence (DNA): TGTGCCAGCAGTGAATTCGGGCTAGCGGGAGGATTTGGCACAGATACGCAGTATTTT. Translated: CASSEFGLAGGFGTDTQYF.

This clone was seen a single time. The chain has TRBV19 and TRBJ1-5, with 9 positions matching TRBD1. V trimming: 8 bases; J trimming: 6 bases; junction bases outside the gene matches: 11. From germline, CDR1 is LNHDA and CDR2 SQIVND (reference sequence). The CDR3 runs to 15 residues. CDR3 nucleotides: TGTGCCAGTGGTCGGGACAGGGTGGCCAGTCAGCCCCAGCATTTT. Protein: CASGRDRVASQPQHF.